The clone carrying this T cell receptor (beta chain) has only one observation. The entry originates in a study of blood T cell repertoires in COVID-19. Study-wide background: Donors in the United States, Italy and Spain gave samples during acute or convalescent COVID-19.

Sequencing used immunoSEQ multiplex PCR; TCRdb keeps in-frame clones, though not all of them. Of under 55,000 clones in the sample, 87% were seen once. Germline V CDR1 and CDR2: LNHDA, SQIVND (reference sequence). V lost 3 bases to trimming and J lost 6 bases, with 9 bases between them. The CDR3 is 12 residues long. Seattle patients were enrolled during active infection and followed longitudinally. The rearrangement joins TRBV19 to TRBJ2-7; tentative D call: TRBD1 (5 bases). Material for sequencing was peripheral blood. This receptor was obtained from a woman of 80 years or more with COVID-19, enrolled during active disease. The CDR3 DNA follows: TGTGCCAGTAGTATGGAAGGGGTCGAGCAGTACTTC. This sequence encodes CASSMEGVEQYF.